This T cell receptor (beta chain) derives from a study of blood T cells in healthy people across ages (dated by TCRdb to the mid-2010s). Regarding the complete study: In model experiments, template switching captured about one uniquely barcoded TCR beta cDNA molecule for every two T cells. Using deep sequencing normalized with unique cDNA molecular identifiers, the study measured how TCR beta repertoire diversity changes with age. Donors were grouped into four age groups: young (average approximately 16 years), middle-aged (39), aged (62) and long-lived (about 90). Using the same blood draw, the study looked at two additional independent replicas of 1 million unique cDNA reads for two donors, one aged 18 to 30 and the other aged 80 or older. To avoid experimental bias, donors of different ages were randomly spread across the sequencing lanes. Summary of the overall study and its limitations: As age increased, observed TCR beta diversity per million T cells dropped in a roughly linear way, and a significant reduction was already evident by age about 36. A strong correlation was found between observed TCR beta diversity and the percentage of naive T cells measured by flow cytometry. Conclusive comparison of naive and antigen-experienced compartments was prevented by the profiling of bulk unsorted PBMCs. The CMV infection status of donors was not known, potentially confounding age-related changes in expanded clonotypes. Compared with the aged group, the long-lived group had more naive CD4+ T cells, fewer expanded clones and increased TCR diversity, suggesting age selection. Total diversity estimates from one million sequenced T cells were considered lower bounds and underestimates.

CDR1 and CDR2, per the germline V gene, are MDHEN and SYDVKM. The CDR3 sequence holds 12 residues, the cysteine and phenylalanine included. CDR3 DNA only is kept here, 36 bases in frame from base 1. Trimming takes 11 bases off V and 6 bases off J; junction bases not matched to a gene: 4. A remark on this clonotype: Its target antigen remains unknown. The record has no base qualities; no much larger clone is one base away.

Receptors were amplified or captured by 5' RACE. Sequenced using an Illumina HiSeq 2500. A second PCR of about 6 to 11 cycles was performed with a sample-barcoded 5' primer and a J-beta primer mix. A unique molecular identifier was introduced onto each TCR beta cDNA molecule by a template-switch 5' adaptor carrying 12 random nucleotides. At least 2.5 million CDR3-containing paired-end reads were obtained from each sample. First-strand cDNA was synthesized from all RNA with the Mint cDNA synthesis kit, primed by a TRBC-specific oligonucleotide. Following uracil-DNA glycosylase treatment, a first 18-cycle PCR with universal primers M1SS and BC2_uni_R was performed on all cDNA. The paper's data handling went like this. Normalization of each sample was performed by random selection of 1 million high-quality reads, each carrying a distinct molecular identifier. Reads with shared molecular identifiers were discarded instead of being binned into consensus sequences. MiTCR, with a Q25 quality threshold and the strictest error-elimination algorithm, was used for CDR3 identification, clonotype clustering and error correction. A nonparametric unseen species model with Euler transformation was used to estimate a lower bound on total TCR beta diversity. The public sequencing data were trimmed at Q25 with fastp and processed into clonotypes with MiXCR by TCRdb, which kept only in-frame beta chains. Rows are unified per CDR3 protein, each entry keeping the most common DNA and genes. TCRdb's processing, not the study's, gives the V and J calls here. A total of approximately 730,000 distinct CDR3 sequences appear in this sample, roughly 50% of them only once. Clones ranked in the top ten supply approximately 40% of the sample.

Systemically healthy Caucasian individuals from Russia, some 38 in total and aged roughly 6 to 90 years, were included as donors. Ten milliliters of peripheral blood were drawn from each donor into EDTA-treated Vacutainer tubes. Ficoll-Paque density-gradient centrifugation was used to isolate PBMCs, with at least 6.5 million obtained per sample. Trizol reagent was used to extract total RNA from PBMCs, with at least 5.5 micrograms per sample. For every donor, flow cytometry on a PBMC aliquot measured the percentage of naive CD45RAhigh/CD27high T cells. The sample was blood. The source is a man aged 80 or over in good health. The V and J genes are TRBV28 and TRBJ1-4; TRBD1 agrees with 9 junctional bases. Here the CDR3 is given as CAVTGGYEKLFF. The DNA sequence reads TGTGCCGTGACAGGGGGTTATGAAAAACTGTTTTTT.